The 3 T cell receptor beta chains below all came from one sample that was sequenced in a study of human T cells and chemical hapten exposure. Sample time point: patch test 2, 6 weeks after DPC sensitization. The treatment here: therapeutic diphenylcyclopropenone sensitization with weekly scalp DPC. TCRdb ran MiXCR on the RACE reads and lists one entry per CDR3 protein. The sample holds 80,000 to 100,000 distinct CDR3 sequences; about 9.4% are singletons and the top ten take about 5%. This specimen consisted of whole blood, obtained in connection with sensitization to the hapten diphenylcyclopropenone (DPC). The receptor set was obtained from a woman aged 45 to 65 with alopecia areata. Some clones in this sample may be carry-over from other donors' samples.

This clonotype was recorded at least ten times. The chain carries TRBV28 and TRBJ1-1; no clear D. V dropped 3 bases and J dropped 4 bases, with 12 bases sitting between them. Germline lookup yields CDR1 MDHEN and CDR2 SYDVKM. This CDR3 comprises 14 residues. For the CDR3, the DNA is TGTGCCAGCAGTTTTGAAGGGTTATCCACTGAAGCTTTCTTT. It is translated as CASSFEGLSTEAFF.

This clonotype was counted a few times. The J gene is TRBJ2-3, the V gene TRBV29-1, with 13 positions matching TRBD2. This CDR3 spans 19 amino acids. Germline V CDR1 and CDR2: SQVTM, ANQGSEA. The J segment lost 3 bases and the V segment lost 2 bases, leaving 14 bases of the junction unmatched. As DNA, the CDR3 is TGCAGCGTTGAAAGGGCACTAGCGGGAGGGAGATTATGGACAGATACGCAGTATTTT. It specifies CSVERALAGGRLWTDTQYF.

This clonotype was observed a handful of times. The chain couples TRBV9 to TRBJ2-1; 9 nucleotides agree with TRBD2. CDR3 length: 16 residues. Per the germline V gene, CDR1 is SGDLS and CDR2 is YYNGEE. V lost 0 bases and J lost 10; bases outside the gene matches: 11. CDR3 amino acids: CASSVVAGGPAGEQFF. The CDR3 DNA reads as TGTGCCAGCAGCGTAGTTGCGGGAGGGCCTGCGGGAGAGCAGTTCTTC.